The clone carrying this TCR beta chain showed up just a few times. The CDR3 length is 19 residues. Germline CDR1 and CDR2: SGHAT and FQDESV (reference sequence). Trimming at V came to 6 bases and at J to 0 bases, leaving 15 bases not matched to a gene. Roughly 0.45 to 1 ug RNA was reverse transcribed with random hexamers. Amplification of TCR beta CDR3 by immunoSEQ multiplex PCR spanned 54 Vbeta and 13 Jbeta. TCRdb redid the calling of the immunoSEQ multiplex PCR reads with MiXCR, one entry per CDR3 protein. Here the sample spans more than 75,000 distinct CDR3 sequences, 85% to 95% being singletons. This record belongs to a study of CD8 T cells in Susac syndrome. Sequencing targeted TCR beta in T cells from blood (CD8+ and CD4+). FACS was used to enrich TEMRA cells, whereas the CD8+ and CD4+ T cells were obtained by negative isolation.

The V call is TRBV11-1, the J call TRBJ2-2; 8 nucleotides align to TRBD1. This TCR was recovered from a human donor in good health. The specimen was CD8+ T cells from PBMCs. The CDR3, as DNA: TGTGCCAGCAGTCCTGCAACCGGGACAGGATCGGCGAACACCGGGGAGCTGTTTTTT. Protein sequence: CASSPATGTGSANTGELFF.